One sample yielded the 10 T cell receptor beta chains listed below, sequenced in a study of OX40 agonist ivuxolimab in advanced cancers. Produced via immunoSEQ multiplex PCR; TCRdb's table is partial and in-frame only. The sample has tens of thousands of clones; roughly four fifths are singletons. The sequencing here drew on CD4+ or CD8+ T cells sorted from blood, taken in a trial of the OX40 agonist ivuxolimab. The source is an adult with an advanced solid tumor such as melanoma, head and neck, liver or kidney cancer.

The chain carries TRBV2 and TRBJ2-3, with 9 bases that match TRBD1. The CDR3 contains 16 residues. V lost 6 bases, J lost 1 base, and 8 bases stayed unmatched. CDR1 is SNHLY and CDR2 is FYNNEI in the germline V gene. CDR3 sequence: CASRATGGAGTDTQYF. CDR3 coding DNA: TGTGCCAGCAGAGCCACAGGGGGCGCAGGCACAGATACGCAGTATTTT.

The chain uses TRBV18 and TRBJ1-4; D perhaps matches TRBD1 (6 bases). Trimming stripped 2 bases from V and 8 bases from J, with 12 bases between. The CDR3 contains 14 residues. The germline V gene encodes CDR1 KGHSH and CDR2 LQKENI. CDR3 bases: TGTGCCAGCTCACCAGGTCAGGGGAACGAAAAACTGTTTTTT. This gives the protein CASSPGQGNEKLFF.

The chain is built from TRBV5-6 and TRBJ1-5; no clear D gene. Germline-derived CDR1 and CDR2 are SGHDT and YYEEEE. The CDR3 has 12 residues. V lost 4 bases and J 3 bases, leaving 5 bases between the germline ends. Here the CDR3 reads CASSPFNQPQHF. DNA for the CDR3: TGTGCCAGCAGCCCCTTCAATCAGCCCCAGCATTTT.

The chain combines TRBV4-3 with TRBJ1-1; maybe TRBD1 (5 bases). Per germline, CDR1 LGHNA and CDR2 YSLEER. The CDR3 extends over 16 amino acids. V shed 0 bases and J shed 1 base, with 12 bases lying between them. CDR3 coding DNA: TGCGCCAGCAGCCAAGATCCTGGGGGAGCGAACACTGAAGCTTTCTTT. Its translation: CASSQDPGGANTEAFF.

The V call is TRBV4-1, the J call TRBJ2-3; D possibly matches TRBD1 or TRBD2 (5 bases each). CDR1 and CDR2 (germline): MGHRA, YSYEKL. With 3 bases removed from V and 6 bases from J, the gap between germline ends came to 16 bases. The CDR3 length is 15 residues. CDR3 nucleotides: TGCGCCAGCAGCCAGATGGGGACCCCCGCGGATACGCAGTATTTT. The encoded protein is CASSQMGTPADTQYF.

The rearrangement uses TRBV28 and TRBJ2-7; 9 nucleotides align to TRBD1. With V trimmed by 3 bases and J by 2 bases, 2 bases remained unmatched. Germline V gives CDR1 MDHEN, CDR2 SYDVKM. The CDR3 contains 14 residues. The CDR3: CASSLGTGTYEQYF. CDR3 coding DNA: TGTGCCAGCAGTTTGGGGACAGGGACCTACGAGCAGTACTTC.

The gene calls are TRBV5-1 and TRBJ2-5; TRBD1 agrees at 9 bases. The trim removed 3 bases at V and 5 bases at J, leaving 5 bases unmatched. The length of the CDR3 is 14 residues. Per germline, CDR1 SGHRS and CDR2 YFSETQ. The CDR3 is CASSSTGGVETQYF. In DNA form, the CDR3 reads TGCGCCAGCAGCTCCACAGGGGGCGTGGAGACCCAGTACTTC.

The V call is TRBV19, the J call TRBJ1-1; D not certain. CDR3 length: 13 amino acids. V shed 3 bases and J shed 5 bases, with 10 bases lying between them. Germline V gives CDR1 LNHDA, CDR2 SQIVND (reference sequence). The DNA for the CDR3 is TGTGCCAGTAGTATGACCAGTAGGACTGAAGCTTTCTTT. Translating it yields CASSMTSRTEAFF.

This sequence joins TRBV6-1 and TRBJ1-2, with D uncertain. Deletions cut 5 bases from V and 6 bases from J, with 19 bases between. CDR3 size: 15 residues. CDR1 MNHNS and CDR2 SASEGT come from the germline V gene. The CDR3: CASSSGPLLGDGYTF. CDR3 nucleotides: TGTGCCAGCAGTTCCGGTCCCCTCCTAGGCGATGGCTACACCTTC.

The rearrangement uses TRBV4-1 and TRBJ1-4; D gene uncertain. Germline CDR1 MGHRA, CDR2 YSYEKL. There are 14 residues in the CDR3. Trimming left V 4 bases short and J 6 bases short, with 12 bases between. CDR3 residues: CASSLTGRDEKLFF. CDR3 sequence (DNA): TGCGCCAGCAGCCTTACCGGACGGGATGAAAAACTGTTTTTT.